The 20 T cell receptor beta chains given below trace back to one sample, sequenced in a study of T cells in Graves' hyperthyroidism and ophthalmopathy. From RNA transcripts, TCR beta CDR3 regions were amplified. A set of HTBI primers served as the primers for a first-round RT-PCR of the TCR CDR3. TCRdb itself ran the multiplex PCR reads through MiXCR, one entry per CDR3 protein. The sample carries some 440,000 distinct CDR3 sequences, less than 20% recorded once. The sample was blood. These receptor sequences come from a woman in her late teens or twenties with Graves' hyperthyroidism.

At least ten counts were recorded for this clonotype. The chain uses TRBV10-3 and TRBJ2-1, with D unresolved. The CDR3 covers 12 residues. V lost 8 bases to trimming and J lost 7 bases, with 12 bases between them. Germline CDR1 and CDR2: ENHRY and SYGVKD. CDR3 nucleotides: TGTGCCATCGGTTCTGCATATAATGAGCAGTTCTTC. Translation: CAIGSAYNEQFF.

At least ten counts were recorded for this clonotype. The chain recombines TRBV30 with TRBJ2-7, with 7 bases lining up with TRBD2. Germline V gene lookup returns CDR1 GTSNPN and CDR2 SVGIG (reference sequence). The junction had 1 base not matched to a gene; V was cut back by 5 bases and J by 3 bases. The CDR3 is 11 residues long. CDR3 residues: CAWGGVYEQYF. The CDR3 coding sequence is TGTGCCTGGGGGGGGGTCTACGAGCAGTACTTC.

To note about this clonotype: A much larger clone is a single base away; this may be a read error. V usage is TRBV6-5 and J usage is TRBJ2-2; 8 bases are shared with TRBD1. J gave up 6 bases and V 2 bases, and 8 bases lay outside the gene matches. Germline V gives CDR1 MNHEY, CDR2 SVGAGI. This CDR3 is 16 amino acids long. The CDR3 bases are TGTGCCAGCAGTTACCGACAGGGGCGGGAACCCGGGGAGCTGTTTTTT. It translates to CASSYRQGREPGELFF.

This clonotype was picked up many times. This sequence joins TRBV20-1 and TRBJ2-5; TRBD2 matches at 8 bases. The germline V gene encodes CDR1 DFQATT and CDR2 SNEGSKA (reference sequence). The CDR3 runs 16 residues. V gave up 1 base and J gave up 4 bases; unmatched junction bases: 11. This chain's CDR3 is CSARASGGPSGETQYF. The DNA for the CDR3 is TGCAGTGCTAGAGCATCGGGGGGGCCCTCGGGAGAGACCCAGTACTTC.

This clonotype was seen ten or more times. The rearrangement joins TRBV6-1 to TRBJ2-2; D call uncertain. Germline V gives CDR1 MNHNS, CDR2 SASEGT. V lost 5 bases, J lost 8 bases, and 12 bases lay in between. The CDR3 has 13 amino acids. The CDR3 loop is CASSYKGKGELFF. The CDR3 DNA reads as TGTGCCAGCAGTTATAAGGGAAAGGGGGAGCTGTTTTTT.

This clonotype was recorded at least ten times. The CDR3 sequence is CASSYRFNQPQHF. The CDR3 nucleotides read TGTGCCAGCAGTTACAGGTTCAATCAGCCCCAGCATTTT. The V gene is TRBV6-2 or TRBV6-3, the J gene TRBJ1-5; D not certain. This CDR3 spans 13 amino acids. Germline V gene data show CDR1 as MNHEY and CDR2 as SVGEGT. The V and J ends lost 2 bases and 3 bases respectively, with 5 bases between them.

This clonotype was counted between two and nine times. This may be a read error, as it is one base from a much larger clone. This chain connects TRBV11-2 to TRBJ2-7; 9 bases line up with TRBD2. CDR3 length equals 16 residues. Germline assignment: CDR1 SGHAT and CDR2 FQNNGV. CDR3 sequence reads: CAGSPLLAGISYEQYF. The CDR3 nucleotides read TGTGCCGGCAGCCCACTACTAGCGGGTATCTCCTACGAGCAGTACTTC.

The sample holds a few counts of this clonotype. V is TRBV6-1 and J is TRBJ2-5; D possibly corresponds to TRBD1 (6 bases). Trimming cost V 9 bases and J 3 bases, with 8 bases left between them. Germline V lookup: CDR1 MNHNS, CDR2 SASEGT. This CDR3 has 11 residues. This chain's CDR3 is CASHREETQYF. The DNA of the CDR3 is TGTGCCAGTCACAGGGAAGAGACCCAGTACTTC.

This clonotype was counted many times. The chain combines TRBV12-3 or TRBV12-4 with TRBJ2-1; D uncertain. CDR3 length equals 15 residues. V was clipped by 6 bases and J by 0 bases, with 12 bases between them. The CDR3 nucleotides read TGTGCCAGCAGCCCGACGGAGAACTCCTACAATGAGCAGTTCTTC. It encodes CASSPTENSYNEQFF.

This clonotype was recorded at least ten times. The V gene is TRBV5-1, the J gene TRBJ2-3; D gene uncertain. Germline loops: CDR1 SGHRS, CDR2 YFSETQ. V was clipped by 3 bases and J by 6 bases, with 17 bases between them. The length of the CDR3 is 15 residues. CDR3 amino acids: CASSSAPTTLDTQYF. The CDR3 DNA is TGCGCCAGCAGCTCTGCCCCAACGACTTTGGATACGCAGTATTTT. Using reference TRBV5-1 and TRBJ2-3 for the parts outside the CDR3, the full variable domain is KAGVTQTPRYLIKTRGQQVTLSCSPISGHRSVSWYQQTPGQGLQFLFEYFSETQRNKGNFPGRFSGRQFSNSRSEMNVSTLELGDSALYLCASSSAPTTLDTQYFGPGTRLTVL.

This clonotype has ten or more counts. The chain has TRBV6-1 and TRBJ2-1; TRBD2 aligns across 9 bases. With V trimmed by 1 base and J by 4 bases, 2 bases remained unmatched. From germline, CDR1 is MNHNS and CDR2 SASEGT. The CDR3 runs to 15 residues. The CDR3 region is CASSEELAGYNEQFF. The CDR3 nucleotides are TGTGCCAGCAGTGAAGAACTAGCGGGTTACAATGAGCAGTTCTTC.

This clonotype was seen ten or more times. The rearrangement uses TRBV20-1 and TRBJ2-5, with D possibly matching TRBD1 (5 bases). The length of the CDR3 is 12 residues. Per germline, CDR1 DFQATT and CDR2 SNEGSKA (reference sequence). V was clipped by 4 bases and J by 5 bases, with 11 bases between them. The CDR3 here is CSATKGLETQYF. CDR3 bases: TGCAGTGCTACTAAGGGGCTCGAGACCCAGTACTTC.

This clonotype came up many times. This chain uses TRBV7-6 with TRBJ2-7, with 7 nucleotides matching TRBD1. The V and J ends lost 2 bases and 4 bases, in that order; junction bases with no gene match: 8. Germline-derived CDR1 and CDR2 are SGHVS and FNYEAQ. This CDR3 comprises 15 residues. The CDR3 nucleotides are TGTGCCAGCAGCTTAAATCCGGGACAGAGTTACGAGCAGTACTTC. Translating gives CASSLNPGQSYEQYF. Together with reference TRBV7-6 and TRBJ2-7, the CDR3 gives the full variable domain: GAGVSQSPRYKVTKRGQDVALRCDPISGHVSLYWYRQALGQGPEFLTYFNYEAQQDKSGLPNDRFSAERPEGSISTLTIQRTEQRDSAMYRCASSLNPGQSYEQYFGPGTRLTVT.

This clonotype was found a few times. The chain employs TRBV7-6 and TRBJ2-3; weak D call: TRBD1 (6 bases). Germline loops: CDR1 SGHVS, CDR2 FNYEAQ. Trimming took off 0 bases at V and 1 base at J, with 20 bases between the two ends. There are 19 residues in the CDR3. The CDR3 region has the DNA TGTGCCAGCAGCTTAGCGCCTTTCTTTGGGGCAGGGGGCACAGATACGCAGTATTTT. Protein sequence: CASSLAPFFGAGGTDTQYF.

This clonotype has just a few counts. The chain is built from TRBV27 and TRBJ1-6, with D perhaps TRBD1 (6 bases). Germline-derived CDR1 and CDR2 are MNHEY and SMNVEV (reference sequence). CDR3 size: 14 residues. V was pared by 1 base and J by 8 bases, with 9 bases between. CDR3 in DNA: TGTGCCAGCAGTTTATTAGGACAGCATTCACCCCTCCACTTT. Translated: CASSLLGQHSPLHF.

This clonotype was counted many times. This CDR3 reads CASSLAGANYGYTF. The CDR3 bases are TGTGCCAGCAGTTTGGCAGGGGCTAACTATGGCTACACCTTC. V is TRBV27 and J is TRBJ1-2; possible D gene TRBD1, 6 bases. Germline lookup yields CDR1 MNHEY and CDR2 SMNVEV (reference sequence). The CDR3 spans 14 residues. V gave up 3 bases and J gave up 0 bases, with 8 bases separating them.

This sequence joins TRBV9 and TRBJ1-2, with D uncertain. The CDR3 has 16 residues. The germline V gene has CDR1 SGDLS and CDR2 YYNGEE. Trimming removed 3 bases from V and 5 bases from J, with 20 bases in between. The DNA for the CDR3 is TGTGCCAGCAGCGAGCCCGGGAAGGGCCCCGTTTATGGCTACACCTTC. It is translated as CASSEPGKGPVYGYTF.

This clonotype showed up many times. V is TRBV6-6 and J is TRBJ2-3; D may correspond to TRBD1 or TRBD2 (5 bases each). This CDR3 comprises 15 residues. With 0 bases removed from V and 5 bases from J, the gap between germline ends came to 12 bases. Germline-derived CDR1 and CDR2 are MNHNY and SVGAGI (reference sequence). In DNA form, the CDR3 reads TGTGCCAGCAGTTACTCGAGGGGTTTACAAGATACGCAGTATTTT. Translation gives CASSYSRGLQDTQYF.

Comments on this clonotype: A much larger clonotype is one base distant, so this may be a read error. This chain joins TRBV7-9 and TRBJ2-1; tentatively, D is TRBD1 or TRBD2 (5 bases each). The CDR3 is 14 residues long. V was cut by 7 bases and J by 0 bases, with 10 bases left in between. Germline-derived CDR1 and CDR2 are SEHNR and FQNEAQ (reference sequence). As DNA, the CDR3 is TGTGCCAGCAACCCAGGGAGCTCCTACAATGAGCAGTTCTTC. Its protein product is CASNPGSSYNEQFF.

This clonotype was observed at least ten times. V is TRBV6-1 and J is TRBJ2-1; TRBD2 matches 10 bases. Trimming took 3 bases from V and 7 from J; bases not matched to a gene: 6. Looked up from germline, CDR1 is MNHNS and CDR2 is SASEGT. The CDR3 spans 15 residues. The CDR3 DNA follows: TGTGCCAGCAGTGACGGAGCGGGAGGGCCAAATGAGCAGTTCTTC. This sequence encodes CASSDGAGGPNEQFF.